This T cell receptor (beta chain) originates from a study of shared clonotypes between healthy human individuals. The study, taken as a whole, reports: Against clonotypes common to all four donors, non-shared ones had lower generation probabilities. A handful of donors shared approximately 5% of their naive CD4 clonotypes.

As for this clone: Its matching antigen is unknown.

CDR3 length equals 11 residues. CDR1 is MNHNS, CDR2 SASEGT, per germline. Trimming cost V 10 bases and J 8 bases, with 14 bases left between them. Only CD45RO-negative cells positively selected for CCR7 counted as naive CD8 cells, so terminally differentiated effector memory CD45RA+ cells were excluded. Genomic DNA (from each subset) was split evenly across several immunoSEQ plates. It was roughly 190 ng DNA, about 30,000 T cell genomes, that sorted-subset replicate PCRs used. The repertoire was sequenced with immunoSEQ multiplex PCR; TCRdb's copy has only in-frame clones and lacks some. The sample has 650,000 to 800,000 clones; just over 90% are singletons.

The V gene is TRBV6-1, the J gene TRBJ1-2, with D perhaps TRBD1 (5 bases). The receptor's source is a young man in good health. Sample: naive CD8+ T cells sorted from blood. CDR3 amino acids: CATQRGGGYTF. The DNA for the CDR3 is TGTGCCACCCAACGCGGGGGAGGCTACACCTTC.